One and the same sample provided the 28 T cell receptor beta chains below, sequenced in a study of blood T cell repertoires in COVID-19. TCRdb's copy holds only in-frame clones and misses some; the assay was immunoSEQ multiplex PCR. Seen here are 25,000 to 35,000 clones, around 90% observed once, and the top ten hold under 6.5%. Sequencing used peripheral blood. The receptors shown here come from a man between 60 and 70 years old with active COVID-19.

The chain carries TRBV4-1 and TRBJ1-5, with D unclear. The CDR3 totals 14 residues. V gave up 0 bases and J gave up 6 bases, with 9 bases separating them. CDR1 is MGHRA and CDR2 is YSYEKL in the germline V gene. CDR3 DNA: TGCGCCAGCAGCCAAGATGCCGGGGTTCAGCCCCAGCATTTT. This encodes CASSQDAGVQPQHF.

The rearrangement links TRBV4-2 to TRBJ2-7; possibly TRBD1 for D (6 bases). The CDR3 runs to 17 residues. V gave up 0 bases and J gave up 2 bases, with 17 bases separating them. Per germline, CDR1 LGHNA and CDR2 YNFKEQ. In nucleotides, the CDR3 is TGTGCCAGCAGCCAAGATTCTGAGGGACACCAGGCCTACGAGCAGTACTTC. It is translated as CASSQDSEGHQAYEQYF.

The chain couples TRBV19 to TRBJ2-1; D is perhaps TRBD2 (5 bases). V was cut by 6 bases and J by 7 bases, with 19 bases left in between. Germline V gene lookup returns CDR1 LNHDA and CDR2 SQIVND (reference sequence). CDR3 length equals 15 residues. CDR3 sequence: CASRVAGSPQNEQFF. The CDR3 region has the DNA TGTGCCAGTAGGGTCGCGGGTAGTCCTCAAAATGAGCAGTTCTTC.

This chain uses TRBV6-5 with TRBJ2-1; D possibly corresponds to TRBD1 (5 bases). This CDR3 contains 13 residues. V lost 5 bases, J lost 10 bases, and 15 bases lay in between. CDR1 MNHEY and CDR2 SVGAGI come from the germline V gene. The CDR3 loop reads CASSPGPPGEQFF. The CDR3 DNA reads TGTGCCAGCAGTCCAGGGCCGCCCGGGGAGCAGTTCTTC.

This rearrangement joins TRBV7-3 to TRBJ1-1; a weak D match, TRBD1 (5 bases). This CDR3 is built from 12 residues. Trimming pared 2 bases from V and 10 bases from J, leaving 11 bases between. From germline, CDR1 is SGHTA and CDR2 FQGTGA. CDR3 protein: CASSLGGEAAFF. As DNA, the CDR3 is TGTGCCAGCAGCTTAGGAGGGGAGGCAGCTTTCTTT.

This clone was counted a few times. The chain links TRBV11-2 to TRBJ2-6; the D gene is possibly TRBD1 (6 bases). Between the trimmed V and J ends, which lost 5 bases and 4 bases, there was a span of 15 bases. The CDR3 covers 16 residues. CDR1 SGHAT and CDR2 FQNNGV come from the germline V gene. The CDR3 reads CASSPPGVLGANVLTF. Here the CDR3 DNA reads TGTGCCAGCAGCCCCCCAGGGGTCCTAGGGGCCAACGTCCTGACTTTC.

This chain connects TRBV15 to TRBJ1-1; 7 positions match TRBD1. The CDR3 is made up of 14 amino acids. Germline-derived CDR1 and CDR2 are LNHNV and YYDKDF (reference sequence). V lost 1 base and J lost 5; bases outside the gene matches: 4. The CDR3 DNA follows: TGTGCCACCAGCAGAGGGGACAGCAATACTGAAGCTTTCTTT. Protein sequence: CATSRGDSNTEAFF.

This clone is a singleton in its sample. This chain uses TRBV6-6 with TRBJ2-7; the match to TRBD2 covers 12 bases. Germline CDR1 is MNHNY and CDR2 is SVGAGI (reference sequence). Trimming at V came to 6 bases and at J to 3 bases, leaving 6 bases not matched to a gene. The CDR3 has 15 amino acids. The CDR3 coding sequence is TGTGCCAGCAGCGCTGGACTAGCGGGATTCTACGAGCAGTACTTC. Protein product: CASSAGLAGFYEQYF.

This chain links TRBV18 with TRBJ2-7; TRBD1 aligns across 7 bases. V trimming: 3 bases; J trimming: 4 bases; junction bases outside the gene matches: 6. The CDR3 runs 14 residues. Germline assignment: CDR1 KGHSH and CDR2 LQKENI. The CDR3 is CASSPPDRRYEQYF. In DNA form, the CDR3 reads TGTGCCAGCTCACCCCCGGACAGGCGGTACGAGCAGTACTTC.

This chain uses TRBV27 with TRBJ1-1; a possible D gene is TRBD1 (5 bases). Germline assignment: CDR1 MNHEY and CDR2 SMNVEV (reference sequence). This CDR3 is built from 16 residues. V lost 7 bases to trimming and J lost 0 bases, with 18 bases between them. The CDR3 DNA follows: TGTGCCAGCACCCAAGGTTGGGGGGGGATGAACACTGAAGCTTTCTTT. As protein: CASTQGWGGMNTEAFF.

V is TRBV3-1 (or the pseudogene TRBV3-2) and J is TRBJ1-2; unclear D gene. The CDR3 runs 10 residues. V lost 9 bases and J 4 bases, leaving 6 bases between the germline ends. Germline V gene sequence: CDR1 LGHDT, CDR2 YNNKEL (reference sequence). The CDR3 is CASSGYGYTF. The CDR3 DNA reads as TGTGCCAGTTCGGGCTATGGCTACACCTTC.

V and J are TRBV9 and TRBJ2-1; 7 bases map to TRBD2. CDR3 length equals 15 residues. Germline V gives CDR1 SGDLS, CDR2 YYNGEE. J was trimmed by 6 bases and V by 4 bases; bases with no gene match: 10. The CDR3 region is CASSPRGERSNEQFF. For the CDR3, the DNA is TGTGCCAGCAGCCCCCGGGGGGAGAGATCCAATGAGCAGTTCTTC.

The CDR3 here is CASSFLAGTDTQYF. Here the CDR3 DNA reads TGTGCCAGCAGTTTCCTAGCGGGGACAGATACGCAGTATTTT. V and J are TRBV6-5 and TRBJ2-3; TRBD2 aligns across 9 bases. CDR3 length: 14 residues. Germline CDR1 MNHEY, CDR2 SVGAGI. The V and J ends lost 4 bases and 3 bases, in that order; junction bases with no gene match: 2.

The genes are TRBV3-1 (or the pseudogene TRBV3-2) and TRBJ1-1, with TRBD1 as a possible D gene (6 bases). The germline V and J ends were trimmed by 4 bases and 7 bases, with 10 bases remaining between them. Looked up from germline, CDR1 is LGHDT and CDR2 is YNNKEL (reference sequence). There are 12 residues in the CDR3. In nucleotides, the CDR3 is TGTGCCAGCAGCCTACTAGGGGGTGAAGCTTTCTTT. This codes for CASSLLGGEAFF.

This chain uses TRBV2 with TRBJ1-5; 10 positions match TRBD1. The CDR3 is 14 amino acids. Germline assignment: CDR1 SNHLY and CDR2 FYNNEI. J was trimmed by 6 bases and V by 6 bases; bases with no gene match: 5. The CDR3 DNA reads TGTGCCAGCAGGACGGACAGGGGGGGTCAGCCCCAGCATTTT. This sequence encodes CASRTDRGGQPQHF.

The V call is TRBV11-3, the J call TRBJ1-1; 9 nucleotides match TRBD1. V lost 5 bases to trimming and J lost 1 base; unmatched junction nucleotides: 5. This CDR3 region has 15 residues. Germline V gives CDR1 SGHNT, CDR2 YENEEA. This CDR3 is CASSPRTGANTEAFF. In DNA form, the CDR3 reads TGTGCCAGCAGCCCAAGGACAGGGGCGAACACTGAAGCTTTCTTT.

The chain joins TRBV27 to TRBJ2-7, with a weak D call TRBD1 (5 bases). Trimming shortened V by 8 bases and J by 5 bases, and 16 bases separated the two germline ends. Germline V gives CDR1 MNHEY, CDR2 SMNVEV (reference sequence). This CDR3 is built from 13 residues. The CDR3 spells CASSNLQGHEQYF. CDR3 DNA sequence: TGTGCCAGCTCCAACCTCCAGGGTCACGAGCAGTACTTC.

The chain recombines TRBV15 with TRBJ1-5, with a tentative D call TRBD1 (6 bases). Germline V gene lookup returns CDR1 LNHNV and CDR2 YYDKDF (reference sequence). Trimming stripped 5 bases from V and 0 bases from J, with 11 bases between. The CDR3 loop spans 15 amino acids. The DNA of the CDR3 is TGTGCCACCAGCCATACAGGGCTTAGCAATCAGCCCCAGCATTTT. It codes for CATSHTGLSNQPQHF. Full variable domain (rest looked up from reference TRBV15 and TRBJ1-5): DAMVIQNPRYQVTQFGKPVTLSCSQTLNHNVMYWYQQKSSQAPKLLFHYYDKDFNNEADTPDNFQSRRPNTSFCFLDIRSPGLGDTAMYLCATSHTGLSNQPQHFGDGTRLSIL.

The chain has TRBV5-1 and TRBJ2-2; D is perhaps TRBD2 (6 bases). The CDR3 has 15 amino acids. The germline V gene has CDR1 SGHRS and CDR2 YFSETQ. Trimming pared 4 bases from V and 1 base from J, leaving 11 bases between. The CDR3 DNA follows: TGCGCCAGCAGCCCGGTGGGGGGGAACACCGGGGAGCTGTTTTTT. Protein sequence: CASSPVGGNTGELFF.

This chain uses TRBV10-1 with TRBJ1-4; maybe TRBD1 (6 bases). In germline, CDR1 is WNHNN, CDR2 SYGVQD (reference sequence). Trimming removed 2 bases at V and 6 bases at J, with 7 bases between. The length of the CDR3 is 13 residues. The CDR3 DNA reads as TGCGCCAGCAGTGAGGGACAGTATGAAAAACTGTTTTTT. Residues: CASSEGQYEKLFF.

A remark on this clone: At the DNA level, this CDR3 is encoded by other sequences in the same sample as well. V is TRBV7-9 and J is TRBJ1-5; 10 bases are a match to TRBD1. The CDR3 length is 14 residues. The junction had 2 bases not matched to a gene; V was cut back by 5 bases and J by 4 bases. Looked up from germline, CDR1 is SEHNR and CDR2 is FQNEAQ (reference sequence). The CDR3 spells CASSAGQGNQPQHF. The CDR3, as DNA: TGTGCCAGCAGCGCGGGACAGGGGAATCAGCCCCAGCATTTT.

The chain employs TRBV3-1 (or the pseudogene TRBV3-2) and TRBJ1-3; TRBD1 matches 7 bases. The germline V gene has CDR1 LGHDT and CDR2 YNNKEL (reference sequence). The length of the CDR3 is 18 residues. Losses at the gene ends were 0 bases for V and 0 bases for J; bases not matched to a gene: 8. The CDR3 DNA follows: TGTGCCAGCAGCCAAGACTTCGGACAGGCGATCTCTGGAAACACCATATATTTT. It yields the protein CASSQDFGQAISGNTIYF.

The rearrangement joins TRBV5-6 to TRBJ2-2; 10 nucleotides line up with TRBD1. The J segment lost 4 bases and the V segment lost 4 bases, leaving 7 bases of the junction unmatched. This CDR3 comprises 16 residues. The germline CDR1 and CDR2 sequences are SGHDT and YYEEEE. CDR3 sequence reads: CASSHDRGPSTGELFF. The CDR3 DNA is TGTGCCAGCAGCCATGACAGGGGGCCGAGCACCGGGGAGCTGTTTTTT.

This clone was seen just once. The chain has TRBV6-2 or TRBV6-3 and TRBJ2-1, with 10 bases identical to TRBD2. The V gene's germline CDR1 is MNHEY and CDR2 SVGEGT. V trimming: 0 bases; J trimming: 3 bases; junction bases outside the gene matches: 5. The CDR3 is 17 amino acids. The CDR3 DNA is TGTGCCAGCAGTTACTCCGGCACTAGCGGGGTCTACAATGAGCAGTTCTTC. Its translation is CASSYSGTSGVYNEQFF.

The V call is TRBV5-1, the J call TRBJ1-2; a weak D match, TRBD1 (6 bases). Germline assignment: CDR1 SGHRS and CDR2 YFSETQ. The ends were cut back, 0 bases at V and 3 bases at J, with 12 bases in the middle. This CDR3 has 15 residues. CDR3 bases: TGCGCCAGCAGCTTGGGACAGGCCATAGACTATGGCTACACCTTC. This encodes CASSLGQAIDYGYTF.

This chain connects TRBV15 to TRBJ1-2; 9 bases line up with TRBD1. This CDR3 is built from 16 residues. Trimming cost V 2 bases and J 5 bases; bases outside gene matches: 9. Germline V gene sequence: CDR1 LNHNV, CDR2 YYDKDF (reference sequence). The CDR3 bases are TGTGCCACCAGCAGAAAACAGGGGGCGAGCTCGTATGGCTACACCTTC. Translating it yields CATSRKQGASSYGYTF.

The chain couples TRBV2 to TRBJ2-3; D is ambiguous. The germline V and J ends were trimmed by 7 bases and 2 bases, with 7 bases remaining between them. The CDR3 covers 12 residues. CDR1 and CDR2 from the germline V gene are SNHLY and FYNNEI. The CDR3 DNA follows: TGTGCCAGCAACTTCAACACAGATACGCAGTATTTT. This translates into CASNFNTDTQYF.

The chain uses TRBV21-1 and TRBJ2-7; the table assigns TRBD2, which was not confirmed against the DNA. TRBV21-1 is a pseudogene locus. The CDR3 spans 16 residues. The CDR3 DNA reads TGTGCCAGCAGCAAAGACCGGGACTACACGACCTACGAGCAGTACTTC. This codes for CASSKDRDYTTYEQYF.